This TCR beta chain derives from a study of T cell responses to AZD1222 COVID-19 vaccine. Profiled with immunoSEQ multiplex PCR; TCRdb holds only in-frame clones, not every one. Among about 98,000 clones listed, approximately 81% were seen once. Losses at the gene ends were 5 bases for V and 5 bases for J; bases not matched to a gene: 7. CDR1 is SGHTA and CDR2 is FQGNSA in the germline V gene. The length of the CDR3 is 14 residues. As to this clone: The antigen is not known.

Study-level results: The donor group comprised mostly white British people and more females; the analysis possibly underestimated clonal diversity. Only after the peak T cell response were repertoires sampled.

The starting material was peripheral blood, obtained on day 0 of AZD1222 vaccination. This rearrangement joins TRBV7-2 to TRBJ1-1; 8 nucleotides agree with TRBD1. The sequence derives from an adult in good health. Here the CDR3 reads CASSPTTGVTEAFF. CDR3 in DNA: TGTGCCAGCAGCCCGACGACAGGGGTTACTGAAGCTTTCTTT.